This note documents a single T cell receptor beta chain sequence. This clone's antigen is unknown. No clone much larger than this one lies a single base away; base qualities are absent. The study evaluated CTLA-4 blockade (ipilimumab) given together with focal radiation therapy in patients who had chemo-refractory metastatic non-small-cell lung cancer. Per the germline V gene, MNHNS is the CDR1 and SASEGT is the CDR2. After removal of 7 bases from V and 1 base from J, the junction retains 3 bases not matched to a gene. The CDR3 sequence holds 14 residues, the cysteine and phenylalanine included. The DNA shown is the 42-base CDR3, in frame from base 1. The receptor library was made with the immunoSEQ multiplex PCR assay. Not all clones reach the TCRdb copy of this immuneACCESS table, which keeps in-frame sequences only. Checked studies attribute under half of the gap to unresolved V genes and leave the rest unexplained. The sample table shows tens of thousands of clones, and approximately 86% are seen once. Around 17% of the sample goes to the ten largest clones.

This entry comes from a study of radiotherapy plus CTLA-4 blockade in lung cancer (dated by TCRdb to the late 2010s). Looking at the study overall: Among enrolled patients, under 20% had an objective response and 25% to 40% reached disease control. General conclusions and limits of the study: Early dynamic changes in blood T cell clones, together with increased serum interferon-beta after radiation, were reported as the strongest predictors of response. After treatment with radiotherapy and ipilimumab, TCR clones that came from tumors expanded in the peripheral blood.

The V and J segments used are TRBV6-1 and TRBJ2-5, with 10 bases in between that match TRBD2. This TCR was recovered from a human donor with non-small cell lung cancer that progressed on radiotherapy plus ipilimumab. Here the sequenced sample was peripheral blood, taken from a patient treated with radiotherapy plus ipilimumab. CDR3 sequence: CASNSGGAQETQYF. The base sequence is TGTGCCAGCAACAGCGGGGGGGCCCAAGAGACCCAGTACTTC.